The 11 T cell receptor beta chains below were found in one sample sequenced in a study of breast tumors, draining lymph nodes, adjacent tissues. Samples came from axillary lymph nodes draining the breast cancer. TCRdb recomputed calls from the multiplex PCR reads with MiXCR, one row per CDR3 protein. The sample shows around 140,000 distinct CDR3 sequences, about 22% of them seen only once. Input material: axillary lymph node tissue. The origin of the receptors is a female donor with breast cancer. Some clones in this sample may be carry-over from other donors' samples.

This clonotype appeared many times. The junction and the germline gene differ at one end; a read error may be behind it. V is TRBV19 and J is TRBJ2-1; TRBD1 matches at 7 bases. Germline CDR1 reads LNHDA; CDR2 reads SQIVND (reference sequence). This CDR3 has 13 residues. CDR3: CASSIRQGGFIVF. In DNA, the CDR3 is TGTGCCAGTAGTATCCGACAGGGTGGGTTTATAGTCTTC.

The chain uses TRBV28 and TRBJ2-3; 7 nucleotides agree with TRBD1. The CDR3 is made up of 16 amino acids. J was trimmed by 6 bases and V by 4 bases; bases with no gene match: 13. Germline V CDR1 and CDR2: MDHEN, SYDVKM. The CDR3 DNA sequence: TGTGCCAGCAGTTCCGTGGACAGGACGCTCGGGGATACGCAGTATTTT. Translation: CASSSVDRTLGDTQYF.

This clonotype was observed many times. The rearrangement joins TRBV12-3 or TRBV12-4 to TRBJ1-3, with D possibly TRBD1 on 6 matching bases. V lost 6 bases and J lost 3, with 9 bases in between. There are 13 residues in the CDR3. For the CDR3, the DNA is TGTGCCAGCAGGCCGGACAGTGGAAACACCATATATTTT. Protein product: CASRPDSGNTIYF.

The chain uses TRBV19 and TRBJ2-7, with TRBD2 matching over 13 bases. This CDR3 region has 15 residues. Germline V gives CDR1 LNHDA, CDR2 SQIVND (reference sequence). The junction had 10 bases not matched to a gene; V was cut back by 5 bases and J by 9 bases. The CDR3 nucleotides are TGTGCCAGTAGTTCCTGGACTAGCGGGAGAGGCGGGCAGTACTTC. Protein product: CASSSWTSGRGGQYF.

This clonotype was observed at least ten times. The chain couples TRBV4-2 to TRBJ2-1; 11 nucleotides line up with TRBD2. Per germline, CDR1 LGHNA and CDR2 YNFKEQ. This CDR3 contains 19 residues. With 0 bases clipped from V and 3 bases from J, the junction kept 10 bases outside the gene matches. The CDR3 is CASSQDPRRTSGFYNEQFF. The DNA for the CDR3 is TGTGCCAGCAGCCAAGATCCCCGAAGGACTAGCGGGTTCTACAATGAGCAGTTCTTC.

This clonotype was found a few times. The CDR3 loop reads CASIRYGQGGMETQYF. CDR3 coding DNA: TGTGCCAGCATTAGATACGGACAGGGGGGGATGGAGACCCAGTACTTC. The chain employs TRBV6-1 and TRBJ2-5; 10 nucleotides agree with TRBD1. CDR1 and CDR2 from the germline V gene are MNHNS and SASEGT. The CDR3 sequence is 16 residues long. V trimming: 7 bases; J trimming: 5 bases; junction bases outside the gene matches: 13.

The sample holds many counts of this clonotype. V and J are TRBV7-9 and TRBJ2-5; D not certain. V lost 2 bases and J 5 bases, leaving 3 bases between the germline ends. Germline V gene lookup returns CDR1 SEHNR and CDR2 FQNEAQ (reference sequence). The CDR3 has 11 amino acids. CDR3 bases: TGTGCCAGCAGCTTAATGGAGACCCAGTACTTC. As protein: CASSLMETQYF.

As to this clonotype: This could be a read error, since a much larger clone is one nucleotide away. The V and J genes are TRBV7-8 and TRBJ2-2, with D possibly being TRBD2 (6 bases). This CDR3 has 15 amino acids. The germline CDR1 and CDR2 sequences are SGHVS and FQNEAQ. DNA of the CDR3: TGTGCCAGCAGCCCATCACAGTCGAACACCGGGGGGCTGTTTTTT. This translates into CASSPSQSNTGGLFF.

With respect to this clonotype: A read error may be the cause here, since a much bigger clone is one base away. V and J are TRBV19 and TRBJ2-7; TRBD2 aligns across 9 bases. Germline V gene lookup returns CDR1 LNHDA and CDR2 SQIVND (reference sequence). CDR3 length: 15 residues. J lost 4 bases, V lost 6 bases, and 10 bases had no gene match. The CDR3 DNA reads as TGTGCCAGTAGCGAGCCCGGGACTAGCTGTTACGAGCAGTACTTC. This encodes CASSEPGTSCYEQYF.

The chain combines TRBV20-1 with TRBJ2-3; D perhaps matches TRBD2 (6 bases). V lost 3 bases and J lost 4, with 17 bases in between. CDR3 length equals 15 residues. Germline V gene sequence: CDR1 DFQATT, CDR2 SNEGSKA (reference sequence). Here the CDR3 DNA reads TGCAGTGCTAGGCCGGCGGGAATTGGCTCAGATACGCAGTATTTT. It yields the protein CSARPAGIGSDTQYF.

This clonotype was counted many times. CDR3 sequence (DNA): TGTGCCAGCAGCTGGGGTATGCAAGAGACCCAGTACTTC. It yields the protein CASSWGMQETQYF. The chain has TRBV2 and TRBJ2-5; D remains ambiguous. Germline V gene data show CDR1 as SNHLY and CDR2 as FYNNEI. The CDR3 runs 13 residues. Trimming removed 6 bases at V and 2 bases at J, with 10 bases between.